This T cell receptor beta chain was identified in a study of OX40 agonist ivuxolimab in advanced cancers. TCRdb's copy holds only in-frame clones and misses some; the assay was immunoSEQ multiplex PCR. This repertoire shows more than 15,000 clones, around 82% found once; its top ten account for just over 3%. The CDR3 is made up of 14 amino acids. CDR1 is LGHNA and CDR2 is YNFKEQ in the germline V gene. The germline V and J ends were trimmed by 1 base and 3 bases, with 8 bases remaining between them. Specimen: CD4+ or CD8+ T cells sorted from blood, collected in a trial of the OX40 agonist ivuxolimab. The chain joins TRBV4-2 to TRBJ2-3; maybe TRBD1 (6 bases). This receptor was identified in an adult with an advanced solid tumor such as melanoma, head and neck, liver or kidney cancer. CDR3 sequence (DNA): TGTGCCAGCAGCCAAGGCAGGGGAACAGATACGCAGTATTTT. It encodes CASSQGRGTDTQYF.